A selection of T cell receptor beta chains follows, all from one sample in a study of blood T cell repertoires in COVID-19. Measured with immunoSEQ multiplex PCR; TCRdb has only the in-frame clones, and not every one. The top ten hold 5% to 6.5% of the sample, which has 25,000 to 30,000 clones, roughly 88% seen once. The sample was peripheral blood. These receptors originate from a human donor in a cohort sampled during active COVID-19. The CDR3 runs from the conserved cysteine through the conserved F or W. A D gene is named only where the DNA matches it firmly. Some rows have no size entry. The others give once, few or many, or a class for an expanded clone.

size	D	J	V	DNA	CDR3
.	.	TRBJ2-7	TRBV3-1/TRBV3-2	TGTGCCAGCAGCCATTGGGGGACTGGAGGTTCCTACGAGCAGTACTTC	CASSHWGTGGSYEQYF
.	TRBD2	TRBJ2-1	TRBV11-2	TGTGCCAGCAGCTTGACTAGCGGGGGGGCCGGCGATGAGCAGTTCTTC	CASSLTSGGAGDEQFF
few	.	TRBJ1-5	TRBV6-7	TGTGCCAGCAGTTACTCGAGGAGCCCGAGTCAGCCCCAGCATTTT	CASSYSRSPSQPQHF
.	.	TRBJ1-5	TRBV3-1/TRBV3-2	TGTGCCAGCAGTAAGGAGAATCGGGATCAGCCCCAGCATTTT	CASSKENRDQPQHF
.	TRBD2	TRBJ2-1	TRBV7-9	TGTGCCAGCAGCGGTGGCCCGGGGGGGGCCTACAATGAGCAGTTCTTC	CASSGGPGGAYNEQFF
.	.	TRBJ1-2	TRBV6-5	TGTGCCAGCAGTTACTCGGCAGGGAACTATGGCTACACCTTC	CASSYSAGNYGYTF
.	.	TRBJ2-7	TRBV4-3	TGCGCCAGCAGCCAAGATTTCCAGGGATCCTACGAGCAGTACTTC	CASSQDFQGSYEQYF
.	.	TRBJ1-1	TRBV7-2	TGTGCCACCGGGCGGGGGGGCACTGAAGCTTTCTTT	CATGRGGTEAFF
.	TRBD2	TRBJ2-7	TRBV4-2	TGTGCCAGCAGCCAAGCCCAACGGGGGGGCACCTACGAGCAGTACTTC	CASSQAQRGGTYEQYF
.	.	TRBJ2-2	TRBV9	TGTGCCAGCACCTACCCCGAGGAGCTGTTTTTT	CASTYPEELFF
.	TRBD1	TRBJ1-1	TRBV19	TGTGCCAGTAGTGCAAGGCCGGGACAGGGGTGGGAGGCTTTCTTT	CASSARPGQGWEAFF
.	.	TRBJ2-7	TRBV11-2	TGTGCCAGCAGCTTCGGGGGGCTCGACGAGCAGTACTTC	CASSFGGLDEQYF
medium-sized	TRBD1	TRBJ1-3	TRBV9	TGTGCCAGCAGCGCAGACCCCAGGGGGACTGGAAACACCATATATTTT	CASSADPRGTGNTIYF
.	.	TRBJ2-7	TRBV27	TGTGCCAGCAGTTCAAATGAAAGGGGATACCCTACGAAGCAGTACTTC	CASSSNERGYPTKQYF
.	.	TRBJ2-2	TRBV7-2	TGTGCCAGCAGCTTAGACGGGGGATACGGGGAGCTGTTTTTT	CASSLDGGYGELFF
.	.	TRBJ2-5	TRBV15	TGTGCCGCCAGTACAGGACAAGAGACCCAGTACTTC	CAASTGQETQYF
.	.	TRBJ2-5	TRBV15	TGTGCCACCAGCAGATCAGGGTTATCAGAGACCCAGTACTTC	CATSRSGLSETQYF
.	TRBD1	TRBJ1-4	TRBV18	TGTGCCAGCTCACCACTGGACAGGGGTGAAAAACTGTTTTTT	CASSPLDRGEKLFF
.	TRBD1	TRBJ1-2	TRBV2	TGTGCCAACCGACAGGGGGGTAACTATGGCTACACCTTC	CANRQGGNYGYTF
.	TRBD1	TRBJ2-7	TRBV28	TGTGCCAGCAGTCCGGGACAGGGGACCTACGAGCAGTACTTC	CASSPGQGTYEQYF
.	TRBD1	TRBJ1-2	TRBV5-1	TGCGCCAGCAGCTTCCTTACGGGGACAGACCTCTTAGGCTATGGCTACACCTTC	CASSFLTGTDLLGYGYTF
few	TRBD1	TRBJ2-7	TRBV30	TGTGCCTGGAGGAGGACAGGGACGCCAGGGGAGCAGTACTTC	CAWRRTGTPGEQYF